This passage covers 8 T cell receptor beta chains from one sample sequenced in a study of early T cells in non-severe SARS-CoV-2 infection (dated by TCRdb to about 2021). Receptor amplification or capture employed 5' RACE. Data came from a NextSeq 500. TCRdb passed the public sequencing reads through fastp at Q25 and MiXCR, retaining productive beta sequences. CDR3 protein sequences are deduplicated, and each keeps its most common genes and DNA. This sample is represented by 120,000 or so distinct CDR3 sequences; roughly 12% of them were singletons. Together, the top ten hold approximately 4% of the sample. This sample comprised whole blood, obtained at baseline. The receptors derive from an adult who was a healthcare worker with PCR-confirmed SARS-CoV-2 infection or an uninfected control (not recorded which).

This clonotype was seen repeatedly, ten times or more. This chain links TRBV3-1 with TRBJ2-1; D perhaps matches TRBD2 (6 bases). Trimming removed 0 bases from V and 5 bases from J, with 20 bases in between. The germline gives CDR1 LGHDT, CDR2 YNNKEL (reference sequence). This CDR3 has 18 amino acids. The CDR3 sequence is CASSQEISRSERDNEQFF. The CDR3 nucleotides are TGTGCCAGCAGCCAAGAGATATCACGGTCGGAGCGGGACAATGAGCAGTTCTTC.

In DNA form, the CDR3 reads TGTGCCAGCAGTTTGCCAGACAGAACCTACGAGCAGTACTTC. Translation gives CASSLPDRTYEQYF. The rearrangement uses TRBV28 and TRBJ2-7; D is perhaps TRBD1 (5 bases). V lost 3 bases and J lost 2, with 11 bases in between. Germline lookup yields CDR1 MDHEN and CDR2 SYDVKM. The CDR3 extends over 14 amino acids.

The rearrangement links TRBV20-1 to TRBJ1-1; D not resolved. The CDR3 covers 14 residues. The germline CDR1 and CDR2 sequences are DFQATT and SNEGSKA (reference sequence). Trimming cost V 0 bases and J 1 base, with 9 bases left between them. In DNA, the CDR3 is TGCAGTGCTAGAGAATCGAGGCAGAACACTGAAGCTTTCTTT. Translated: CSARESRQNTEAFF.

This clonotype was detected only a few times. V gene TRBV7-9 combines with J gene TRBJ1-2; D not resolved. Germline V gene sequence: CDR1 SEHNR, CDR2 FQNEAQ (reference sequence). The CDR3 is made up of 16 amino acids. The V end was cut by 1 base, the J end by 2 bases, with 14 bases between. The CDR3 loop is CASSLGRQTGNYGYTF. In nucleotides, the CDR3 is TGTGCCAGCAGCTTAGGACGACAAACTGGAAACTATGGCTACACCTTC.

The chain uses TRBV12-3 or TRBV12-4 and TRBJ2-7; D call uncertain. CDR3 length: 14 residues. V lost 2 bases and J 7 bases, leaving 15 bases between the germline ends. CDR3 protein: CASSLWARSTEQYF. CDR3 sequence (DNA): TGTGCCAGCAGTTTATGGGCTCGGAGTACGGAGCAGTACTTC.

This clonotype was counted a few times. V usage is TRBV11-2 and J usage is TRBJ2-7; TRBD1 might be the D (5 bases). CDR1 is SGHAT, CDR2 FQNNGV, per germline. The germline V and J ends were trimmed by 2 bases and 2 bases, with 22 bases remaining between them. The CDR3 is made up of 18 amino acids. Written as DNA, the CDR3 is TGTGCCAGCAGCTTAACAGCAAGGGGCACAACACCAACCTACGAGCAGTACTTC. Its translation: CASSLTARGTTPTYEQYF.

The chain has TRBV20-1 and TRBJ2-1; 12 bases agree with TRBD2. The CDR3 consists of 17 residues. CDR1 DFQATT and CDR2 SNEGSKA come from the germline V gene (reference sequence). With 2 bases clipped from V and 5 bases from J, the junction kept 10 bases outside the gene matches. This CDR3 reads CSARHLALAGGHNEQFF. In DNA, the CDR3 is TGCAGTGCTAGACACTTGGCTCTAGCGGGGGGGCACAATGAGCAGTTCTTC.

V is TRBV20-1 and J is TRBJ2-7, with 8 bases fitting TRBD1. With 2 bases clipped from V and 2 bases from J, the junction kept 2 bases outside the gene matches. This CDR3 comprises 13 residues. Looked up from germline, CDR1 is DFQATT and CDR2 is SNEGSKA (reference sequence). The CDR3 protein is CSARRTGTYEQYF. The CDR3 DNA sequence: TGCAGTGCTAGAAGGACAGGGACCTACGAGCAGTACTTC.